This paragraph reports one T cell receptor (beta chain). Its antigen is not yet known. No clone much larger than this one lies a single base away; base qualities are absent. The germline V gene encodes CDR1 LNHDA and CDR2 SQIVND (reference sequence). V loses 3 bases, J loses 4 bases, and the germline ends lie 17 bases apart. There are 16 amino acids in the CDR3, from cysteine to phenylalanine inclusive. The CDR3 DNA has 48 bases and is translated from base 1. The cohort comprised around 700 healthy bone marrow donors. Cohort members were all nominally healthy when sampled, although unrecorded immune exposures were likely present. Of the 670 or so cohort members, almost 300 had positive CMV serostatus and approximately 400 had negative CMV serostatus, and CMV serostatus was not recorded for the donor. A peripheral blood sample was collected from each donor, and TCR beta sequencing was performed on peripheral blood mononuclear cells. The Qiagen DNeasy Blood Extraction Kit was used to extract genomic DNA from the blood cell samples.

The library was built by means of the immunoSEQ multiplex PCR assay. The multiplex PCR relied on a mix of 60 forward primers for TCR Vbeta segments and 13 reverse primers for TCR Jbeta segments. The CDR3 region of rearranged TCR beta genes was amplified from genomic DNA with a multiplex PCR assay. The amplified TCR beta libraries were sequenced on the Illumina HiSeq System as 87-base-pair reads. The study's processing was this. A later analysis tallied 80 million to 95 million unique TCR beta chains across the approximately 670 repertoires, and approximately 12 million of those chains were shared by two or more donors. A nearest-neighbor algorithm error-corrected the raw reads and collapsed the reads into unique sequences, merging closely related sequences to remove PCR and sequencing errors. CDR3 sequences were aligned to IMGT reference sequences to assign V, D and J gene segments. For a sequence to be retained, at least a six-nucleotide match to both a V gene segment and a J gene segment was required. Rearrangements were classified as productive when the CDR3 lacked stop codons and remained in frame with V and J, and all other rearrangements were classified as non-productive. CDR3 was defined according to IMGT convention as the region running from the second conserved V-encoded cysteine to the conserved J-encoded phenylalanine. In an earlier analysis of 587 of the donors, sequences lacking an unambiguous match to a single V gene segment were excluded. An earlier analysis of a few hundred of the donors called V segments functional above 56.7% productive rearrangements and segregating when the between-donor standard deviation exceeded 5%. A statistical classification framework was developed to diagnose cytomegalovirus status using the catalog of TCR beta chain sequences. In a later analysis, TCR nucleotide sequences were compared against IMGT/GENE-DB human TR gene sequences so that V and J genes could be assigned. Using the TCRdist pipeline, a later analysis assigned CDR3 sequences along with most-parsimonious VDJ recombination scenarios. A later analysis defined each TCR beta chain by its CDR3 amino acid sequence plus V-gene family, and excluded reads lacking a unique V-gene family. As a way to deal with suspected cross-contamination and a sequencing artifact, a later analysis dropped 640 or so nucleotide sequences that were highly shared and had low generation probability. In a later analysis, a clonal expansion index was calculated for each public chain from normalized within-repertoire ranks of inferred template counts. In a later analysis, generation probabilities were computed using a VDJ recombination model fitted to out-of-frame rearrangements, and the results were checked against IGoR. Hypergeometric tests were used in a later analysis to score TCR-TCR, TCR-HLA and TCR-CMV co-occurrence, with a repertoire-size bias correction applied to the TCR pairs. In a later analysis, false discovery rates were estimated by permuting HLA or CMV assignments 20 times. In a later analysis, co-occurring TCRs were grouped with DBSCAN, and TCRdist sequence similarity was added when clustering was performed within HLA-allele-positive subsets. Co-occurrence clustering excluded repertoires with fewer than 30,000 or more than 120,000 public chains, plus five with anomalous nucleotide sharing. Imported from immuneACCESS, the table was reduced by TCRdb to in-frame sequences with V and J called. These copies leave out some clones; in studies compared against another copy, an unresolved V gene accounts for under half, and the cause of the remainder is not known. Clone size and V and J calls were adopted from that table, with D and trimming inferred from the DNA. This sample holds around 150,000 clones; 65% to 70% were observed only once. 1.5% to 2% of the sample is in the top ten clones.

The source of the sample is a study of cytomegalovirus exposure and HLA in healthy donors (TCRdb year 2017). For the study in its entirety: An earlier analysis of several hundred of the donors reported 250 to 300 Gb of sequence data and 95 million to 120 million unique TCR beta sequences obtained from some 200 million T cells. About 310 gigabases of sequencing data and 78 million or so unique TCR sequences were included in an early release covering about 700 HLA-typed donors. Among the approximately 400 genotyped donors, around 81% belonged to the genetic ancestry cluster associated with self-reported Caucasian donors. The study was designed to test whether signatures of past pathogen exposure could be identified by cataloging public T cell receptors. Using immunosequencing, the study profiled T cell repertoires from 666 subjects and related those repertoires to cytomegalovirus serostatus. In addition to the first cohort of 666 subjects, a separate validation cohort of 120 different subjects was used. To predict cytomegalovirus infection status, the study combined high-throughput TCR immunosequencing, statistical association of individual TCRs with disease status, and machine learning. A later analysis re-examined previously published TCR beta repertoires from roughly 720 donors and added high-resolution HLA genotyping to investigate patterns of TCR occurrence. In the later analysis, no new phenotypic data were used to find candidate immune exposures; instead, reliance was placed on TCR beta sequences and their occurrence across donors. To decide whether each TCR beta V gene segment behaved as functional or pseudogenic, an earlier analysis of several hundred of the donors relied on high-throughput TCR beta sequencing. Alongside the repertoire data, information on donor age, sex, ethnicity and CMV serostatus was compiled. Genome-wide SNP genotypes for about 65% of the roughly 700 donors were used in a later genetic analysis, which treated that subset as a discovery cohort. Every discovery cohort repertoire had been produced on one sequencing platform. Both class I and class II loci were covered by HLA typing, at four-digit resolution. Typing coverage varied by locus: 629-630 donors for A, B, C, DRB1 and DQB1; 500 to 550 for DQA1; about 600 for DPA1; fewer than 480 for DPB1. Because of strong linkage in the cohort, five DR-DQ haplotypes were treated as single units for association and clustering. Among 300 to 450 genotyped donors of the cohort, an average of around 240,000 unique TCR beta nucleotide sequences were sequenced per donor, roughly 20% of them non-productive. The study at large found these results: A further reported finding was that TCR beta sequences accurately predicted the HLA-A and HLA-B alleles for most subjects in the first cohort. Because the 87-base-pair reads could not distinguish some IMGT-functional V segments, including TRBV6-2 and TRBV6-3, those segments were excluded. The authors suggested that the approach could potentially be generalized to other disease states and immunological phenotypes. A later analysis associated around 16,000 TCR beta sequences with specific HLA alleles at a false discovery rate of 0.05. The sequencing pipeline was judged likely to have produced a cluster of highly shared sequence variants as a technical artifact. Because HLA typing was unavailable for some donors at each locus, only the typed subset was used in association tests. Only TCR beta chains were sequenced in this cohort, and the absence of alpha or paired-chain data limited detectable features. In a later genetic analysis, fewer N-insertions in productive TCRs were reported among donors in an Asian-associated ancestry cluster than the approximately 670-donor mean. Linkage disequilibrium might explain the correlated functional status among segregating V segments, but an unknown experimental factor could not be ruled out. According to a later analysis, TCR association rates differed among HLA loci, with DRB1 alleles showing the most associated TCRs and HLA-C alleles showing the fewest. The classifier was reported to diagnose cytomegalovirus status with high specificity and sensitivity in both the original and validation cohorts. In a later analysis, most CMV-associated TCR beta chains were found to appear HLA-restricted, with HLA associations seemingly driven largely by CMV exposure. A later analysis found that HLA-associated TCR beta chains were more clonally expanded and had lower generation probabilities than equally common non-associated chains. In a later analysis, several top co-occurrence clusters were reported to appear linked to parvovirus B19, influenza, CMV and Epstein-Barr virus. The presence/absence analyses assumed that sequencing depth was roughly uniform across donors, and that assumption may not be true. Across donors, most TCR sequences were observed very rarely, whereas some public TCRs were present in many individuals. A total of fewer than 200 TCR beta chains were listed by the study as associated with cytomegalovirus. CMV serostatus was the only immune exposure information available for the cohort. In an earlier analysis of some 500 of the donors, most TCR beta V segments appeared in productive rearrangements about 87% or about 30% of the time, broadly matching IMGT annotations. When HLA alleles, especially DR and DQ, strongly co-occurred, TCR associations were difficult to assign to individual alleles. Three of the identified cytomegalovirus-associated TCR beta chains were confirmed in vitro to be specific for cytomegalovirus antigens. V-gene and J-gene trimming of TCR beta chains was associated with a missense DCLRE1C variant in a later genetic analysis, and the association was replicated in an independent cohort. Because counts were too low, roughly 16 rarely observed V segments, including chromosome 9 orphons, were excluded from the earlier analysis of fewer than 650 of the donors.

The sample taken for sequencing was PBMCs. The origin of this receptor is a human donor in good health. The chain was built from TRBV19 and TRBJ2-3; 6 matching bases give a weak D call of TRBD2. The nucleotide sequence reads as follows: TGTGCCAGTAGTATTCCAGCGGAGGGGAATTCAGATACGCAGTATTTT. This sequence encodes CASSIPAEGNSDTQYF. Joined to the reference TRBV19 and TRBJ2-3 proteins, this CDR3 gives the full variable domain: DGGITQSPKYLFRKEGQNVTLSCEQNLNHDAMYWYRQDPGQGLRLIYYSQIVNDFQKGDIAEGYSVSREKKESFPLTVTSAQKNPTAFYLCASSIPAEGNSDTQYFGPGTRLTVL.